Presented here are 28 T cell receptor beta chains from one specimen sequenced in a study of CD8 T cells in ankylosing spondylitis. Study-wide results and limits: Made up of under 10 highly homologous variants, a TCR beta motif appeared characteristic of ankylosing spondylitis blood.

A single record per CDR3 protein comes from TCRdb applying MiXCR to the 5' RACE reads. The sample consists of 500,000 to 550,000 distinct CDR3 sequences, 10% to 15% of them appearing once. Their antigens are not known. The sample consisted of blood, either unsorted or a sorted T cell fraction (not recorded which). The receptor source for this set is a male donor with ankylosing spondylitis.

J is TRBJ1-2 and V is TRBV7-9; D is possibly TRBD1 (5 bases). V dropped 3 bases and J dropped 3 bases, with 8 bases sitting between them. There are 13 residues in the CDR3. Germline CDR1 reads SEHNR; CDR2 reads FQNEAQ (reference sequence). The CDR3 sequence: CASSLDTDYGYTF. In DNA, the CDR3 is TGTGCCAGCAGCTTGGACACCGACTATGGCTACACCTTC.

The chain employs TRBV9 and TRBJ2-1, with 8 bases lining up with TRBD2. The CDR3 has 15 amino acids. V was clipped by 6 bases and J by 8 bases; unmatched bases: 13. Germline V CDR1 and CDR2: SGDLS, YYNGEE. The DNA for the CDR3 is TGTGCCAGCACCCGTAGCGGGACTATCATCGATGAGCAGTTCTTC. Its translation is CASTRSGTIIDEQFF.

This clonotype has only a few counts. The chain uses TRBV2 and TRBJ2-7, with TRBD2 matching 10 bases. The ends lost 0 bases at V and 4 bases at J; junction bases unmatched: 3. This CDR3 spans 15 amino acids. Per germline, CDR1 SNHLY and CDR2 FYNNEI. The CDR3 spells CASSEAGTSVYEQYF. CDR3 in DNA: TGTGCCAGCAGTGAAGCGGGGACTAGCGTATACGAGCAGTACTTC.

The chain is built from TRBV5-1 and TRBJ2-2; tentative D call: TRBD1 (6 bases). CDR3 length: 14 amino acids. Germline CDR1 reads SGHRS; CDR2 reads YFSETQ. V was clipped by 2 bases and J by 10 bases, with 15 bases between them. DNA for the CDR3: TGCGCCAGCAGCTTTGGGACATATGCGGAGGAGCTGTTTTTT. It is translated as CASSFGTYAEELFF.

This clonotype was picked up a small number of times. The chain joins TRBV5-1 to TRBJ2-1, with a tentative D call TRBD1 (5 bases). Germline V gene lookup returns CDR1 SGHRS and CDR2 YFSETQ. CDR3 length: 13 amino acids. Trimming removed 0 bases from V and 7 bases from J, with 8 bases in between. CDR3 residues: CASSLEGPNEQFF. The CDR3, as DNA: TGCGCCAGCAGCTTGGAGGGGCCGAATGAGCAGTTCTTC.

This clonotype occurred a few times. The CDR3 DNA reads as TGTGCCAGCAGCATTACAGGGCTTTACGAGCAGTACTTC. This sequence encodes CASSITGLYEQYF. This chain connects TRBV21-1 to TRBJ2-7; TRBD1 was called by the table and not checked on the DNA. TRBV21-1 represents a pseudogene. The CDR3 length is 13 residues.

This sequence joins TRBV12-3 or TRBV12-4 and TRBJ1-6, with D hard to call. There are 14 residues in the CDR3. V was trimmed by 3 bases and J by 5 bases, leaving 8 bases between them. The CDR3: CASSFGRNNSPLHF. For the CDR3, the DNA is TGTGCCAGCAGTTTTGGACGGAATAATTCACCCCTCCACTTT.

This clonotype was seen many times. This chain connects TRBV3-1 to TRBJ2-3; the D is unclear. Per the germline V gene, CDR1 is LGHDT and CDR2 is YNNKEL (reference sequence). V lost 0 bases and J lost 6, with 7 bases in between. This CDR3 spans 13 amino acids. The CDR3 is CASSQDLEDTQYF. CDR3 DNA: TGTGCCAGCAGCCAAGATTTGGAGGATACGCAGTATTTT.

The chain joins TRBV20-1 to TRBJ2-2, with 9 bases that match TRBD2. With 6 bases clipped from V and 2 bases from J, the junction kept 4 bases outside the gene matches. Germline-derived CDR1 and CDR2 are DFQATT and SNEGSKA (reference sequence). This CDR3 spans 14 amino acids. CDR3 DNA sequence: TGCAGTGCCCCTAGCGGGACAAACACCGGGGAGCTGTTTTTT. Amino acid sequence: CSAPSGTNTGELFF.

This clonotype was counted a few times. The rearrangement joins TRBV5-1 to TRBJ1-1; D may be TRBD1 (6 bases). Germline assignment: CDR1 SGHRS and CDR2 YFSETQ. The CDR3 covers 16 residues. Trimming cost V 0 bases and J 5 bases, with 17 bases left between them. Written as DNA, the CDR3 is TGCGCCAGCAGCTTGGCCGGAGGGGGTGGTTTGACTGAAGCTTTCTTT. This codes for CASSLAGGGGLTEAFF.

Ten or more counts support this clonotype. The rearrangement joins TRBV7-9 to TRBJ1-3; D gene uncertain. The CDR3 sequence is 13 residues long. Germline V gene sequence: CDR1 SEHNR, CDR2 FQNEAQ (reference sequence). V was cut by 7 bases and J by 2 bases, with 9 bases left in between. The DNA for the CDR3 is TGTGCCAGCATCCGGGCTGCTGGAAACACCATATATTTT. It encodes CASIRAAGNTIYF.

The CDR3 region has the DNA TGCAGTGCTAGAGAGAGGGCGGGGGCCGCGAACACTGAAGCTTTCTTT. Translating it yields CSARERAGAANTEAFF. The chain couples TRBV20-1 to TRBJ1-1, with D maybe TRBD1 (6 bases). Germline V gives CDR1 DFQATT, CDR2 SNEGSKA (reference sequence). V shed 0 bases and J shed 1 base, with 15 bases lying between them. CDR3 size: 16 residues.

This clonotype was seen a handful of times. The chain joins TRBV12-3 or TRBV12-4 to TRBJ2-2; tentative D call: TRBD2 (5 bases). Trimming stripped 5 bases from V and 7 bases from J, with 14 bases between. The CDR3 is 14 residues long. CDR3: CASSGPGFGGELFF. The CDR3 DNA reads TGTGCCAGCAGTGGGCCGGGATTTGGCGGGGAGCTGTTTTTT.

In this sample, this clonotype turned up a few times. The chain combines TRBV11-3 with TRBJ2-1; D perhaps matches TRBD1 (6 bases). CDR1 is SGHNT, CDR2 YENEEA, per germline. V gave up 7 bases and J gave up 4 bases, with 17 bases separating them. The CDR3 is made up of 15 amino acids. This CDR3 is CASTSRGQMYNEQFF. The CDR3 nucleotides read TGTGCCAGCACTTCGAGGGGACAAATGTACAATGAGCAGTTCTTC.

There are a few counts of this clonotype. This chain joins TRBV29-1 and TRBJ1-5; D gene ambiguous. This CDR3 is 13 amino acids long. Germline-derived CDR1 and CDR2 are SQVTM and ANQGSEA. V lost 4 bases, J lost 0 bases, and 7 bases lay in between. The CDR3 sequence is CSVGRDSNQPQHF. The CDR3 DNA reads TGCAGCGTTGGTAGGGATAGCAATCAGCCCCAGCATTTT.

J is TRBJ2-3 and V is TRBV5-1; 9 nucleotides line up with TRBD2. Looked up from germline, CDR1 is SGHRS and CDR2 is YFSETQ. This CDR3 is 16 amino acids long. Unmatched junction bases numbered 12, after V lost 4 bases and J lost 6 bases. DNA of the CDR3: TGCGCCAGCAGCCTGGAGGGGCTAGCGGGATGGGATACGCAGTATTTT. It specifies CASSLEGLAGWDTQYF.

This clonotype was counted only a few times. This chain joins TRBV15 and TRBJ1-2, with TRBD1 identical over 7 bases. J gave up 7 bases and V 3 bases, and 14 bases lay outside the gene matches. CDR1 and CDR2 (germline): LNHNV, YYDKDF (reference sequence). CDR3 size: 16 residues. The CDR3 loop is CATSRGRTGQILGYTF. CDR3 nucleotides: TGTGCCACCAGCAGGGGTAGGACAGGTCAAATCCTTGGCTACACCTTC.

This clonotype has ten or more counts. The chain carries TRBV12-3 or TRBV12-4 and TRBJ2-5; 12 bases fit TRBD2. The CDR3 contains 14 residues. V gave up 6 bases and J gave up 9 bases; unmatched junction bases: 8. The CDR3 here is CASSLGLAGSPQYF. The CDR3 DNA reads TGTGCCAGCAGCCTTGGACTAGCGGGATCTCCCCAGTACTTC.

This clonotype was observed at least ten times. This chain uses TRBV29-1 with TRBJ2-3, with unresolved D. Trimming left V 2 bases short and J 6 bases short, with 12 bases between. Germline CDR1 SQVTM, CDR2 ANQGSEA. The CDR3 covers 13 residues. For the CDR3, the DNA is TGCAGCGTTGAAACCCCGGTTGGGGATACGCAGTATTTT. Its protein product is CSVETPVGDTQYF.

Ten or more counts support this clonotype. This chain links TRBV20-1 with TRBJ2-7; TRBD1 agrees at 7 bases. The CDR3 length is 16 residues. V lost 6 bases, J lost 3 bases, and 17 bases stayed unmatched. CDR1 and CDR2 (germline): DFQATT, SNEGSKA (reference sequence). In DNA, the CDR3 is TGCAGTGCCAAACCGGGACAGCGACGGGGCTACTACGAGCAGTACTTC. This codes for CSAKPGQRRGYYEQYF.

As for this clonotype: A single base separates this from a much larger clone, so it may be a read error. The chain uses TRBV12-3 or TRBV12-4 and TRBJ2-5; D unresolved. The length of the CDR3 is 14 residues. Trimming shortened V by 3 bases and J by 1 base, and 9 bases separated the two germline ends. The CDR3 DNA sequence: TGTGCCAGCAGTTTCACGGAAGTCCAAGAGACCCAGTACTTC. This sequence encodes CASSFTEVQETQYF.

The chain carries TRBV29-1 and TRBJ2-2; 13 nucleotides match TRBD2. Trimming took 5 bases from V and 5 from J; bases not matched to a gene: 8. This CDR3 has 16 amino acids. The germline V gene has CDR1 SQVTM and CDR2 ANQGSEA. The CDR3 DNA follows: TGCAGCGTTTCTGGACTAGCGGGAGTGGGGACCGGGGAGCTGTTTTTT. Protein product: CSVSGLAGVGTGELFF.

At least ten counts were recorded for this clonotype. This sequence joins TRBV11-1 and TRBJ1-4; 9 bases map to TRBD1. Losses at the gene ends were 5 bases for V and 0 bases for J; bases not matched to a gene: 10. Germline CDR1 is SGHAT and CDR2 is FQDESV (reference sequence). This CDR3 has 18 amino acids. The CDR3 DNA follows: TGTGCCAGCAGCCCGCGGACAGGGGCCTACTCAACTAATGAAAAACTGTTTTTT. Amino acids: CASSPRTGAYSTNEKLFF.

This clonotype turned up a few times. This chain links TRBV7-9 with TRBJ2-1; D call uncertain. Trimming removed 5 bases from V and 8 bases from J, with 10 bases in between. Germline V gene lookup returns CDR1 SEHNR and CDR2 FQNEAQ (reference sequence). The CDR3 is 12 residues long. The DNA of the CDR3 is TGTGCCAGCAGCCCACCGTTTGATGAGCAGTTCTTC. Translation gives CASSPPFDEQFF.

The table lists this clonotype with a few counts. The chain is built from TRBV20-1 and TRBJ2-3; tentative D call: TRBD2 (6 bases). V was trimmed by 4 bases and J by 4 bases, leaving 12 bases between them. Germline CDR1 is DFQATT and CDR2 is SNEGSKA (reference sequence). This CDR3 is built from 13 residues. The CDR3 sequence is CSATGRVADTQYF. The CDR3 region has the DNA TGCAGTGCTACCGGGAGAGTCGCAGATACGCAGTATTTT.

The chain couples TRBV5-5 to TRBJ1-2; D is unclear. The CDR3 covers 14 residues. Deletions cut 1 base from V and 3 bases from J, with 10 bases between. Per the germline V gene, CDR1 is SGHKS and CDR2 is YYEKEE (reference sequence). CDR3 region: CASSLRQQDYGYTF. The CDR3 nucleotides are TGTGCCAGCAGCTTGAGGCAGCAAGACTATGGCTACACCTTC.

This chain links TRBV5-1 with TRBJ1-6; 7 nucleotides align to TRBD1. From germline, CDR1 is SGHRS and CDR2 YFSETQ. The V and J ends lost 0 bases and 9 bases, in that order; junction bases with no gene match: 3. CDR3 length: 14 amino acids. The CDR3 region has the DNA TGCGCCAGCAGCTTGGTACAGGGGAGTTCACCCCTCCACTTT. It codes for CASSLVQGSSPLHF. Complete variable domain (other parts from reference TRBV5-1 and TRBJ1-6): KAGVTQTPRYLIKTRGQQVTLSCSPISGHRSVSWYQQTPGQGLQFLFEYFSETQRNKGNFPGRFSGRQFSNSRSEMNVSTLELGDSALYLCASSLVQGSSPLHFGNGTRLTVT.

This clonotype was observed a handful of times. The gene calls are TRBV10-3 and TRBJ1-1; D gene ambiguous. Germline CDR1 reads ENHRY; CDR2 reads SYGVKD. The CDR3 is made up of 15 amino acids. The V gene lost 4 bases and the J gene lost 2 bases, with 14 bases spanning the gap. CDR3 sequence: CAISGAGRGNTEAFF. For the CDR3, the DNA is TGTGCCATCAGTGGGGCAGGAAGAGGTAACACTGAAGCTTTCTTT.